The rows below give T cell receptor beta chains drawn from one sample of a study of T cells in Graves' hyperthyroidism and ophthalmopathy. TCRdb fed the multiplex PCR reads into MiXCR, producing one record per CDR3 protein. Of approximately 700,000 distinct CDR3 sequences in the sample, about a sixth were seen once. Sequencing was done on a sample of blood. The receptors derive from a man between 18 and 29 years old with Graves' hyperthyroidism. The CDR3 runs from the conserved cysteine through the conserved F or W. Fields, in order: J gene, clone size, V gene, D gene, CDR3 DNA, CDR3 protein. The D gene is left open where the match is weak. Some rows mark clone size as missing; the rest say once, few, many or name a class of expanded clone.

TRBJ1-1	NA	TRBV7-3	NA	TGTGCCAGCAGCCCCGGGGTAGGGCTGGACACTGAAGCTTTCTTT	CASSPGVGLDTEAFF
TRBJ2-7	many	TRBV28	TRBD1	TGTGCCAGCAGTGCCCCGGGACAGTCCTACGAGCAGTACTTC	CASSAPGQSYEQYF
TRBJ2-7	many	TRBV2	TRBD1	TGTGCCAGCAGTGAGGAAAGGGACAGCGAGCAGTACTTC	CASSEERDSEQYF
TRBJ2-7	many	TRBV12-3/TRBV12-4	TRBD1	TGTGCCAGCAGACAGGGGGACGAGCAGTACTTC	CASRQGDEQYF
TRBJ2-1	NA	TRBV7-9	NA	TGTGCCAGCAGCTTCGGAGGCAGGGGAAGGTACAATGAGCAGTTCTTC	CASSFGGRGRYNEQFF
TRBJ2-1	many	TRBV2	NA	TGTGCCAGCTCGAGGGAGGCCTACAATGAGCAGTTCTTC	CASSREAYNEQFF
TRBJ1-2	few	TRBV6-2/TRBV6-3	NA	TGTGCCAGCACCCTATCGACAAGCGCGAGCTACACCTTC	CASTLSTSASYTF
TRBJ2-3	NA	TRBV30	NA	TGTGCCTGGAGGTCGGCAGGGGAGGCCACAGATACGCAGTATTTT	CAWRSAGEATDTQYF
TRBJ1-2	NA	TRBV6-2/TRBV6-3	NA	TGTGCCAGCAGCACCTGGGGCAAGGGAAACTATGGCTACACCTTC	CASSTWGKGNYGYTF
TRBJ2-3	NA	TRBV6-5	NA	TGTGCCAGCAGTTACTCCCTCCCCGGGACACATACTCGGGATACGCAGTATTTT	CASSYSLPGTHTRDTQYF
TRBJ1-2	few	TRBV4-2	TRBD1	TGTGCCAGCACCCAGACAGGGGGCGACTATGGCTACACCTTC	CASTQTGGDYGYTF
TRBJ2-1	NA	TRBV6-5	TRBD2	TGTGCCAGCAGTTACAAACGACTAGCGGAGAACTACAATGAGCAGTTCTTC	CASSYKRLAENYNEQFF
TRBJ2-3	many	TRBV20-1	TRBD2	TGCAGTGCTACTAGCGGGAGGAAAGTAGGCACAGATACGCAGTATTTT	CSATSGRKVGTDTQYF
TRBJ2-3	few	TRBV4-3	NA	TGCGCCAGCAGCCAAGATAGCTACCAAGCGGCGAGCACAGATACGCAGTATTTT	CASSQDSYQAASTDTQYF
TRBJ2-7	few	TRBV20-1	TRBD2	TGCAGTGCTAGCCCCTCGACTAGCGGCTCCTACGAGCAGTACTTC	CSASPSTSGSYEQYF
TRBJ1-2	NA	TRBV19	NA	TGTGCCAGTAGTATGGGTTTGGCGATGGGGGATGGCTACACCTTC	CASSMGLAMGDGYTF
TRBJ2-7	few	TRBV6-2/TRBV6-3	TRBD1	TGTGCCAGCACCACAGGGGGCTACGAGCAGTACTTC	CASTTGGYEQYF
TRBJ2-1	many	TRBV2	TRBD1	TGTGCCAGCAGGAGACAGGGGGCTGGCAATGAGCAGTTCTTC	CASRRQGAGNEQFF
TRBJ2-3	many	TRBV29-1	NA	TGCAGCGTTGATACAGGGACCCGGGGCACAGATACGCAGTATTTT	CSVDTGTRGTDTQYF
TRBJ1-4	few	TRBV9	TRBD1	TGTGCCAGCAGCGACCTCGGACAGGGGGAGGCTGAAAAACTGCTTTTT	CASSDLGQGEAEKLLF
TRBJ2-7	few	TRBV9	NA	TGTGCCAGCAGCGTAGGGGGGGAAGAGCAGTACTTC	CASSVGGEEQYF
TRBJ2-1	few	TRBV20-1	TRBD2	TGCAGTGCTAGAGATATTGCGGGAGTTCTCTACAATGAGCAGTTCTTC	CSARDIAGVLYNEQFF
TRBJ2-1	NA	TRBV5-6	TRBD2	TGTGCCAGCAGCTTTGTTACTAGCGGATTCTACAATGAGCAGTTCTTC	CASSFVTSGFYNEQFF
TRBJ2-1	few	TRBV25-1	NA	TGTGCCAGCAGCCCGCGAGGTGGAGGGGGCTATGAGCAGTTCTTC	CASSPRGGGGYEQFF
TRBJ2-7	NA	TRBV10-3	TRBD1	TGTGCCATCAAACCACAGGGGACCTCCTACGAGCAGTACTTC	CAIKPQGTSYEQYF
TRBJ2-7	few	TRBV7-9	TRBD1	TGTGCCAGCAGCTTAGCAGCGACAGGGGGCGGGTCCTACGAGCAGTACTTC	CASSLAATGGGSYEQYF
TRBJ1-5	few	TRBV7-9	NA	TGTGCCAGCGCCCGGGACTCCTCTAATCAGCCCCAGCATTTT	CASARDSSNQPQHF
TRBJ2-1	few	TRBV6-2/TRBV6-3	NA	TGTGCCAGCAGTTTTGCTAGCACATCGAATGAGCAGTTCTTC	CASSFASTSNEQFF